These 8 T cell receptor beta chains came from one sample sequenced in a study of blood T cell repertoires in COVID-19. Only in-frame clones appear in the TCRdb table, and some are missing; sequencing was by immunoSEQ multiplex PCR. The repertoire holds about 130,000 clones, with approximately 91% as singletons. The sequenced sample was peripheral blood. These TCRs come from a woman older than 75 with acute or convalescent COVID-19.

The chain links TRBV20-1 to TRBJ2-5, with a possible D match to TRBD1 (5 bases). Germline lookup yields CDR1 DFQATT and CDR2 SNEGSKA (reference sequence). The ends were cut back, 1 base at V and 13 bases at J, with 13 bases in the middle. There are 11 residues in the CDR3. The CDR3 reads CSARVGQRRYF. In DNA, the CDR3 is TGCAGTGCTAGAGTGGGGCAGAGGAGGTACTTC.

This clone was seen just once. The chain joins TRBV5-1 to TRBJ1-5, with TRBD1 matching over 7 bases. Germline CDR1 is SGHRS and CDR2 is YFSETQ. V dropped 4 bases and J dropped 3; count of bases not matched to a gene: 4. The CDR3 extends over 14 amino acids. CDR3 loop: CASSPTGNNQPQHF. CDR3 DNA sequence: TGCGCCAGCAGCCCGACAGGGAACAATCAGCCCCAGCATTTT.

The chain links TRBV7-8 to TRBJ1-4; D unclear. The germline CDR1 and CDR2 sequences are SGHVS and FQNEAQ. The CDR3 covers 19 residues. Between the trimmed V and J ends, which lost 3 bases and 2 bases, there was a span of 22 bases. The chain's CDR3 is CASSFVRGNRYRTNEKLFF. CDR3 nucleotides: TGTGCCAGCAGCTTTGTCCGCGGGAATCGCTATCGGACTAATGAAAAACTGTTTTTT.

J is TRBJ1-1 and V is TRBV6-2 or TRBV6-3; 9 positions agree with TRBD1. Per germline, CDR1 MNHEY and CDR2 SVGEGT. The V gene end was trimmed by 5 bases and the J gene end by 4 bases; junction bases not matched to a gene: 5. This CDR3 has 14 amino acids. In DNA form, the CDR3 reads TGTGCCAGCAGTCGGGACAGGGTGAGCACTGAAGCTTTCTTT. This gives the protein CASSRDRVSTEAFF.

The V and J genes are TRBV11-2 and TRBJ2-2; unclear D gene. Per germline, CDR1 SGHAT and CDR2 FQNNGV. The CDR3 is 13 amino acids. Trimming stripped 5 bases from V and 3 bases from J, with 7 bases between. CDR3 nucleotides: TGTGCCAGCAGCCTTCTCGACACCGGGGAGCTGTTTTTT. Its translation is CASSLLDTGELFF.

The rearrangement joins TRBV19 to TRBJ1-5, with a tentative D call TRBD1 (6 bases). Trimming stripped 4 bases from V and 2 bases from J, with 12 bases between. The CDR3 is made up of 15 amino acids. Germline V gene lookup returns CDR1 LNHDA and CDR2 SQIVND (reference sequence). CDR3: CASSTGTFGNQPQHF. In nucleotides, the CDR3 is TGTGCCAGTAGTACCGGGACATTTGGCAATCAGCCCCAGCATTTT.

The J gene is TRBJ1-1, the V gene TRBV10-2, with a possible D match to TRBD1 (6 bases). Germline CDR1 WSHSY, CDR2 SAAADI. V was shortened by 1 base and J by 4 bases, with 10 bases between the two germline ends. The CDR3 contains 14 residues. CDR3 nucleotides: TGCGCCAGCAGTGAGTTGCAGGGGCCCACTGAAGCTTTCTTT. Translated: CASSELQGPTEAFF.

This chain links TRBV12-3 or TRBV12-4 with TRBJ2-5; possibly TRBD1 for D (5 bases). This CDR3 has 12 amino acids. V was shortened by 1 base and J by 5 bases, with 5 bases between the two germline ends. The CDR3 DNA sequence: TGTGCCAGCAGTTTAGACAGGGAGACCCAGTACTTC. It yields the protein CASSLDRETQYF.